Reported below is one T cell receptor beta chain. The sample originates from a study of blood T cell repertoires in COVID-19. The CDR3 has 15 amino acids. CDR1 and CDR2 from the germline V gene are SGDLS and YYNGEE. The ends lost 3 bases at V and 6 bases at J; junction bases unmatched: 10. Generated by immunoSEQ multiplex PCR, the TCRdb table keeps only in-frame clones and is missing some. In the table there are a few hundred thousand clones, more than 65% of which are singletons. Cohort 3 donors counted as recovered after two negative PCRs, clearance, or resolved symptoms. Sequences were obtained from PBMCs or T cells enriched from blood (not recorded which). This clonotype was obtained from a man aged 45 to 65 who had recovered from COVID-19. V is TRBV9 and J is TRBJ2-7, with TRBD1 matching over 9 bases. The CDR3 loop is CASSADLGQGSEQYF. CDR3 DNA: TGTGCCAGCAGCGCGGATCTCGGACAGGGGAGCGAGCAGTACTTC.